These T cell receptor beta chains were read from a single sample in a study of blood T cell repertoires in COVID-19. The assay was immunoSEQ multiplex PCR, and TCRdb's table has in-frame clones only and misses some. Of about 71,000 clones listed, around 85% are singletons. Sample: peripheral blood. These receptor sequences come from a man older than 75 with acute or convalescent COVID-19. Both conserved end residues are part of each CDR3. Each record gives: J gene, V gene, CDR3 protein.

j_gene: TRBJ1-3; v_gene: TRBV7-2; CDR3aa: CASSLAAGGGGNTIYF
j_gene: TRBJ1-2; v_gene: TRBV25-1; CDR3aa: CASSSPDRFDGYTF
j_gene: TRBJ2-1; v_gene: TRBV3-1/TRBV3-2; CDR3aa: CASSQDLFFVGGKLEQFF
j_gene: TRBJ2-7; v_gene: TRBV12-5; CDR3aa: CASGPGLEQYF
j_gene: TRBJ2-5; v_gene: TRBV7-2; CDR3aa: CASSLGQGARRKTQYF
j_gene: TRBJ1-2; v_gene: TRBV4-1; CDR3aa: CASSQDLSGGGFNYGYTF
j_gene: TRBJ1-1; v_gene: TRBV28; CDR3aa: CASRRMTEAFF
j_gene: TRBJ1-2; v_gene: TRBV12-3/TRBV12-4; CDR3aa: CASSFEPLRGYTF
j_gene: TRBJ1-4; v_gene: TRBV19; CDR3aa: CASHRMDNEKLFF
j_gene: TRBJ1-1; v_gene: TRBV6-5; CDR3aa: CASSPRTGGDPEAFF
j_gene: TRBJ2-3; v_gene: TRBV5-4; CDR3aa: CASSPPVGLDTDTQYF
j_gene: TRBJ2-5; v_gene: TRBV7-2; CDR3aa: CASSLARVSGQETQYF
j_gene: TRBJ2-2; v_gene: TRBV19; CDR3aa: CASWDRGRGSTGELFF
j_gene: TRBJ2-7; v_gene: TRBV9; CDR3aa: CASSGPSSGGVSYEQYF
j_gene: TRBJ1-1; v_gene: TRBV6-5; CDR3aa: CASKKMLDGNTEAFF
j_gene: TRBJ2-3; v_gene: TRBV4-1; CDR3aa: CASSEAFSTDTQYF
j_gene: TRBJ1-4; v_gene: TRBV19; CDR3aa: CASSIGQGNEKLFF
j_gene: TRBJ2-1; v_gene: TRBV12-5; CDR3aa: CASGLTGGSYNEQFF
j_gene: TRBJ2-5; v_gene: TRBV5-1; CDR3aa: CASSSQGAQETQYF
j_gene: TRBJ1-2; v_gene: TRBV5-6; CDR3aa: CASSYDLTGVGGYTF
j_gene: TRBJ2-3; v_gene: TRBV28; CDR3aa: CASSLIWRGLARGTDTQYF
j_gene: TRBJ2-7; v_gene: TRBV7-7; CDR3aa: CASSLGPGDEQYF
j_gene: TRBJ2-7; v_gene: TRBV4-3; CDR3aa: CASSQTGGSKHEQYF
j_gene: TRBJ2-5; v_gene: TRBV24-1; CDR3aa: CATSDLKQVETQYF
j_gene: TRBJ2-7; v_gene: TRBV29-1; CDR3aa: CSVEGAVAGVTYEQYF
j_gene: TRBJ1-1; v_gene: TRBV7-8; CDR3aa: CASSFNTLNTEAFF
j_gene: TRBJ2-3; v_gene: TRBV5-5; CDR3aa: CASSLGLAYTDTQYF
j_gene: TRBJ2-7; v_gene: TRBV19; CDR3aa: CASSMRWDRGVYEQYF
j_gene: TRBJ2-2; v_gene: TRBV5-1; CDR3aa: CASNYGQGRSNTGELFF
j_gene: TRBJ1-3; v_gene: TRBV6-5; CDR3aa: CASSNRAGNTIYF
j_gene: TRBJ2-7; v_gene: TRBV19; CDR3aa: CASSIGGTGGYEQYF
j_gene: TRBJ2-7; v_gene: TRBV28; CDR3aa: CASSPNRVSAYEQYF
j_gene: TRBJ1-1; v_gene: TRBV9; CDR3aa: CASSVVEGTEAFF
j_gene: TRBJ2-7; v_gene: TRBV5-1; CDR3aa: CASSLRTGANTYEQYF
j_gene: TRBJ2-5; v_gene: TRBV7-2; CDR3aa: CASSSGLEKTQYF
j_gene: TRBJ1-2; v_gene: TRBV29-1; CDR3aa: CSVDPRNYGYTF
j_gene: TRBJ2-1; v_gene: TRBV7-2; CDR3aa: CASSFRGGAYNEQFF
j_gene: TRBJ2-5; v_gene: TRBV3-1/TRBV3-2; CDR3aa: CASSRSGTSGGGYQETQYF
j_gene: TRBJ1-2; v_gene: TRBV29-1; CDR3aa: CSVATGSNGYTF
j_gene: TRBJ1-2; v_gene: TRBV10-3; CDR3aa: CAISESTGNYGYTF
j_gene: TRBJ2-7; v_gene: TRBV4-3; CDR3aa: CASSQGRGYSYEQYF
j_gene: TRBJ2-3; v_gene: TRBV19; CDR3aa: CTSSLRTSGRERDTDTQYF
j_gene: TRBJ2-3; v_gene: TRBV7-2; CDR3aa: CASSLLGGGQVDTQYF
j_gene: TRBJ2-7; v_gene: TRBV27; CDR3aa: CASSGGPREQYF